This is a list of T cell receptor beta chains from one sample in a study of blood T cell repertoires in COVID-19. Using immunoSEQ multiplex PCR, the repertoire was profiled, and TCRdb retains in-frame clones only, with some absent. The sample lists a few hundred thousand clones, around 81% occurring once. Material: peripheral blood. Receptors were obtained from a man aged 25 to 40 who had recovered from COVID-19. The CDR3 runs from the conserved cysteine through the conserved F or W. Clone size is given for some rows only: seen once, a few or many times, or a class if the clone is expanded.

clone_size	v_call	j_call	cdr3_aa
.	TRBV2	TRBJ2-1	CASALDRGNEQFF
.	TRBV19	TRBJ2-3	CATLVSPSFGTDTQYF
.	TRBV29-1	TRBJ2-3	CSVGLAGATDTQYF
once	TRBV19	TRBJ1-2	CASRTGGNHYGYTF
.	TRBV6-5	TRBJ1-2	CASLLWGGGYTF
.	TRBV4-1	TRBJ1-5	CASSQDLRGNQPQHF
few	TRBV6-5	TRBJ1-1	CASSPGQGPTEAFF
.	TRBV4-1	TRBJ1-2	CASSQDRGPTNYGYTF
.	TRBV18	TRBJ1-1	CASSRPGTNTEAFF
few	TRBV7-2	TRBJ2-1	CASSRRWDSYNEQFF
.	TRBV9	TRBJ2-3	CASSVGPGGLYTDTQYF
few	TRBV10-3	TRBJ1-6	CASTRAEDNSPLHF
.	TRBV5-1	TRBJ2-5	CASSLGSTGTQETQYF
.	TRBV7-3	TRBJ2-3	CASTQSSERADTQYF
once	TRBV29-1	TRBJ2-3	CSVDPPGPGGTDTQYF
once	TRBV12-3/TRBV12-4	TRBJ1-2	CASSRAYGYTF
.	TRBV25-1	TRBJ2-2	CASSRGGTGELFF
once	TRBV4-1	TRBJ2-5	CASSQERSGGGRQETQYF
.	TRBV29-1	TRBJ2-5	CSVGGQPLQETQYF
.	TRBV7-3	TRBJ2-1	CASSFAGVNEQFF
.	TRBV19	TRBJ2-7	CARPTPQGSHEQYF
.	TRBV7-9	TRBJ2-3	CASSPGQGHTDTQYF
.	TRBV6-5	TRBJ1-1	CASSYSGQDTEAFF
.	TRBV5-6	TRBJ2-7	CASRNTWSSYEQYF
.	TRBV28	TRBJ1-2	CASSFVTGHDGYTF
once	TRBV14	TRBJ2-7	CASSSYGGSYEQYF
.	TRBV4-1	TRBJ1-2	CASSQDPAGAYGYTF
.	TRBV29-1	TRBJ2-5	CSVVGAERRGETQYF
.	TRBV10-1	TRBJ2-3	CASSPGTGGKNTQYF
.	TRBV18	TRBJ1-5	CASSPTGKDQPQHF
.	TRBV15	TRBJ2-1	CATSRDKGQVGHEQFF
.	TRBV12-3/TRBV12-4	TRBJ1-5	CASSKRSDQPQHF
.	TRBV6-1	TRBJ1-3	CASREGAGGNTIYF
.	TRBV7-9	TRBJ2-2	CASSLNSGDHNTGELFF
.	TRBV4-1	TRBJ1-3	CASSQQYRGRGGNTIYF
.	TRBV5-1	TRBJ1-2	CASSLETGHPNYGYTF
few	TRBV6-5	TRBJ1-2	CASSYENAGGIYGYTF
.	TRBV9	TRBJ2-7	CASSVDSSSYEQYF
few	TRBV4-1	TRBJ1-1	CASSQGWTATEAFF
.	TRBV10-3	TRBJ2-5	CAISGTGIGQETQYF
.	TRBV7-3	TRBJ1-1	CASSPTRDTEAFF
.	TRBV7-2	TRBJ1-5	CASSTNQGWGQPQHF
.	TRBV12-3/TRBV12-4	TRBJ2-2	CASSPRNSGELFF
.	TRBV5-1	TRBJ2-1	CASSLGGSRAYNEQFF
.	TRBV3-1/TRBV3-2	TRBJ2-6	CASSQEQGATGANVLTF
.	TRBV6-6	TRBJ1-5	CASSYQGRGNQPQHF
.	TRBV3-1/TRBV3-2	TRBJ2-5	CASSAPAAQRETQYF
.	TRBV3-1/TRBV3-2	TRBJ1-2	CASSPGDSNYGYTF
.	TRBV15	TRBJ1-2	CATSTGQKSNGYTF
.	TRBV7-9	TRBJ1-1	CASIVEEGATEAFF
.	TRBV19	TRBJ2-2	CASSLTGGTTGELFF
.	TRBV19	TRBJ1-1	CASRTGGTMNTEAFF
.	TRBV5-1	TRBJ2-3	CASSFPVAGETDTQYF